The 27 T cell receptor beta chains presented below share a single source sample, sequenced in a study of cytomegalovirus exposure and HLA in healthy donors. Here immunoSEQ multiplex PCR was the method, and the copy in TCRdb shows in-frame clones only, minus some. Among roughly 150,000 clones listed, just under 90% were seen once. The sequenced sample consisted of PBMCs. The source is a woman aged 18-35 years in good health and CMV-seropositive.

J is TRBJ2-7 and V is TRBV9, with TRBD1 matching 8 bases. The CDR3 totals 16 residues. The V and J ends lost 2 bases and 4 bases, in that order; junction bases with no gene match: 11. Per the germline V gene, CDR1 is SGDLS and CDR2 is YYNGEE. For the CDR3, the DNA is TGTGCCAGCAGCGTCGATCCGGGACAGGACGTATACGAGCAGTACTTC. It yields the protein CASSVDPGQDVYEQYF.

This clone was picked up a small number of times. The CDR3 coding sequence is TGTGCCTGGAACCACCGGGACAGGGGGTTTCTCTCTGGGGCCAACGTCCTGACTTTC. Amino acids: CAWNHRDRGFLSGANVLTF. This chain connects TRBV30 to TRBJ2-6, with 11 positions matching TRBD1. Per the germline V gene, CDR1 is GTSNPN and CDR2 is SVGIG (reference sequence). V gave up 4 bases and J gave up 0 bases; unmatched junction bases: 11. The CDR3 totals 19 residues.

The V gene is TRBV5-1, the J gene TRBJ2-1, with 12 bases that match TRBD2. V lost 0 bases to trimming and J lost 10 bases; unmatched junction nucleotides: 2. CDR3 length: 14 amino acids. In germline, CDR1 is SGHRS, CDR2 YFSETQ. The CDR3 DNA reads TGCGCCAGCAGCTTGGGACTAGCGGGAGAAGAGCAGTTCTTC. It translates to CASSLGLAGEEQFF.

This chain connects TRBV19 to TRBJ2-7; 7 positions agree with TRBD2. Germline CDR1 reads LNHDA; CDR2 reads SQIVND (reference sequence). CDR3 length: 15 amino acids. V shed 3 bases, J shed 6 bases, and the junction held 11 bases outside the gene matches. The CDR3 here is CASSIRWEGHREQYF. CDR3 coding DNA: TGTGCCAGTAGTATTAGGTGGGAGGGCCACCGCGAGCAGTACTTC.

The DNA of the CDR3 is TGTGCCAGCAGCCGGGGACAGGGTACCGGGGAGCTGTTTTTT. This sequence encodes CASSRGQGTGELFF. The gene calls are TRBV6-4 and TRBJ2-2, with 9 bases aligning to TRBD1. The length of the CDR3 is 14 residues. J was trimmed by 5 bases and V by 6 bases; bases with no gene match: 4. Germline V gene sequence: CDR1 MRHNA, CDR2 SNTAGT.

The chain combines TRBV28 with TRBJ2-5; TRBD1 matches at 7 bases. This CDR3 region has 15 residues. Germline loops: CDR1 MDHEN, CDR2 SYDVKM. With V trimmed by 1 base and J by 4 bases, 6 bases remained unmatched. CDR3 protein: CASSLFDRVAETQYF. In DNA, the CDR3 is TGTGCCAGCAGTTTATTCGACAGGGTGGCAGAGACCCAGTACTTC.

This clone was counted once. The chain couples TRBV6-1 to TRBJ2-2, with a weak D call TRBD1 (5 bases). The CDR3 contains 15 residues. Trimming removed 7 bases at V and 2 bases at J, with 14 bases between. Germline lookup yields CDR1 MNHNS and CDR2 SASEGT. This CDR3 reads CASNIGAANTGELFF. DNA of the CDR3: TGTGCCAGCAATATAGGGGCGGCAAACACCGGGGAGCTGTTTTTT.

V is TRBV6-6 and J is TRBJ2-7, with TRBD1 matching over 7 bases. Germline lookup yields CDR1 MNHNY and CDR2 SVGAGI (reference sequence). This CDR3 has 14 residues. After removal of 6 bases from V and 2 bases from J, the junction contained 7 bases not matched to a gene. For the CDR3, the DNA is TGTGCCAGCAGACGAGGGACAGACACCTACGAGCAGTACTTC. Residues: CASRRGTDTYEQYF.

The J gene is TRBJ2-3, the V gene TRBV5-4, with TRBD2 identical over 7 bases. Trimming removed 4 bases from V and 1 base from J; junction bases left unmatched: 9. Germline assignment: CDR1 SGHNT and CDR2 YYREEE (reference sequence). The CDR3 is made up of 16 amino acids. The CDR3 region is CASSPGGFTGTDTQYF. CDR3 nucleotide sequence: TGTGCCAGCAGCCCGGGAGGATTCACAGGCACAGATACGCAGTATTTT.

This clone is a singleton in its sample. The CDR3 DNA reads TGTGCCAGCAGCTCGCTGGGACTAGGACTTTACGAGCAGTACTTC. It is translated as CASSSLGLGLYEQYF. The chain links TRBV5-6 to TRBJ2-7, with 8 bases identical to TRBD2. This CDR3 has 15 amino acids. Trimming removed 3 bases from V and 4 bases from J; junction bases left unmatched: 9. Looked up from germline, CDR1 is SGHDT and CDR2 is YYEEEE.

V gene TRBV6-4 combines with J gene TRBJ2-2, with D possibly matching TRBD2 (5 bases). Germline CDR1 reads MRHNA; CDR2 reads SNTAGT. The CDR3 loop spans 14 amino acids. The V end was cut by 6 bases, the J end by 4 bases, with 12 bases between. In DNA, the CDR3 is TGTGCCAGCAGCCTCACGGGGTTCACCGGGGAGCTGTTTTTT. Its translation is CASSLTGFTGELFF.

This clone was picked up a small number of times. The rearrangement joins TRBV2 to TRBJ2-7; TRBD2 matches 13 bases. There are 13 residues in the CDR3. Germline V lookup: CDR1 SNHLY, CDR2 FYNNEI. V shed 7 bases and J 6 bases; nucleotides not matched to a gene: 3. CDR3 nucleotide sequence: TGTGCCAGCACGCGGACTAGCGGGAGCGAGCAGTACTTC. It translates to CASTRTSGSEQYF.

The chain combines TRBV12-1 with TRBJ2-2; TRBD1 reflects the table's D call only, with no check against the DNA. TRBV12-1 is termed a pseudogene. The CDR3 extends over 13 amino acids. The CDR3 DNA reads as TGTGCCAGCAGCGACAGGGTTATCGGGGAGCTGTTTTTT. Its translation is CASSDRVIGELFF.

The chain uses TRBV15 and TRBJ1-2; D remains unclear. CDR3 size: 16 residues. Trimming shortened V by 1 base and J by 8 bases, and 20 bases separated the two germline ends. Germline assignment: CDR1 LNHNV and CDR2 YYDKDF (reference sequence). The CDR3 spells CATSRGRGSTPRGYTF. Here the CDR3 DNA reads TGTGCCACCAGCAGAGGTCGAGGCTCTACCCCTCGGGGCTACACCTTC.

This rearrangement joins TRBV4-1 to TRBJ2-1; 7 nucleotides line up with TRBD1. CDR3 length: 15 amino acids. Germline CDR1 MGHRA, CDR2 YSYEKL. The ends lost 5 bases at V and 2 bases at J; junction bases unmatched: 6. CDR3 protein: CASSLDRWTYNEQFF. The CDR3 DNA sequence: TGCGCCAGCAGCTTGGACAGGTGGACCTACAATGAGCAGTTCTTC.

The V and J genes are TRBV7-2 and TRBJ2-2, with D possibly being TRBD1 (6 bases). CDR3 length: 12 amino acids. V was shortened by 4 bases and J by 6 bases, with 6 bases between the two germline ends. From germline, CDR1 is SGHTA and CDR2 FQGNSA. This CDR3 reads CASSYRAGELFF. The CDR3 coding sequence is TGTGCCAGCAGCTACAGGGCCGGGGAGCTGTTTTTT.

This clone has a single count. CDR3 protein: CASSSIIAGGPYEQYF. The CDR3, as DNA: TGTGCCAGCAGCTCCATAATAGCGGGAGGTCCCTACGAGCAGTACTTC. The chain has TRBV7-9 and TRBJ2-7, with 10 bases fitting TRBD2. Per the germline V gene, CDR1 is SEHNR and CDR2 is FQNEAQ (reference sequence). V was clipped by 4 bases and J by 2 bases; unmatched bases: 8. The length of the CDR3 is 16 residues.

The chain links TRBV10-2 to TRBJ2-3, with 8 bases matching TRBD2. The V gene's germline CDR1 is WSHSY and CDR2 SAAADI. V was pared by 0 bases and J by 2 bases, with 4 bases of the junction left unmatched. The CDR3 sequence is 16 residues long. The CDR3 bases are TGCGCCAGCAGTGAGTCGGGTAGCGGGATCACAGATACGCAGTATTTT. Translating gives CASSESGSGITDTQYF.

This chain joins TRBV11-3 and TRBJ2-5; possibly TRBD2 for D (5 bases). Per germline, CDR1 SGHNT and CDR2 YENEEA. V was cut by 6 bases and J by 4 bases, with 9 bases left in between. The CDR3 has 12 residues. CDR3 in DNA: TGTGCCAGCAGGTCTAGCAGAGAGACCCAGTACTTC. It encodes CASRSSRETQYF.

The rearrangement uses TRBV6-6 and TRBJ2-2, with D tentatively TRBD1 (5 bases). CDR1 and CDR2 (germline): MNHNY, SVGAGI (reference sequence). Between the trimmed V and J ends, which lost 0 bases and 2 bases, there was a span of 10 bases. This CDR3 is 16 amino acids long. The CDR3 DNA follows: TGTGCCAGCAGTTACTCGGGGCCGAAAAACACCGGGGAGCTGTTTTTT. This gives the protein CASSYSGPKNTGELFF.

This clone is a singleton in its sample. V and J are TRBV28 and TRBJ2-1, with 7 bases aligning to TRBD1. Trimming cost V 10 bases and J 5 bases; bases outside gene matches: 11. Germline CDR1 and CDR2: MDHEN and SYDVKM. The length of the CDR3 is 14 residues. CDR3 DNA: TGTGCCATCCACCCGGGACAGAAGCACAATGAGCAGTTCTTC. Encoded protein: CAIHPGQKHNEQFF. Complete variable domain (other parts from reference TRBV28 and TRBJ2-1): DVKVTQSSRYLVKRTGEKVFLECVQDMDHENMFWYRQDPGLGLRLIYFSYDVKMKEKGDIPEGYSVSREKKERFSLILESASTNQTSMYLCAIHPGQKHNEQFFGPGTRLTVL.

This chain joins TRBV28 and TRBJ1-4, with no clear D. Germline V lookup: CDR1 MDHEN, CDR2 SYDVKM. The V and J ends lost 6 bases and 6 bases respectively, with 17 bases between them. This CDR3 comprises 15 residues. CDR3 in amino acids: CASSDGGPQHEKLFF. The CDR3 DNA sequence: TGTGCCAGCAGCGACGGCGGGCCACAGCATGAAAAACTGTTTTTT.

The chain links TRBV6-6 to TRBJ2-7; 12 positions agree with TRBD1. Trimming cost V 6 bases and J 5 bases; bases outside gene matches: 5. The CDR3 extends over 14 amino acids. Germline lookup yields CDR1 MNHNY and CDR2 SVGAGI (reference sequence). The CDR3 region has the DNA TGTGCCAGCAGGGGACAGGGGGCGGTGGACGAGCAGTACTTC. It translates to CASRGQGAVDEQYF.

V and J are TRBV6-4 and TRBJ2-1; 12 nucleotides agree with TRBD2. The CDR3 contains 16 residues. The V and J ends lost 2 bases and 10 bases, in that order; junction bases with no gene match: 9. Germline CDR1 and CDR2: MRHNA and SNTAGT. CDR3 sequence reads: CASSDNEDGLAGEQFF. The CDR3 DNA reads as TGTGCCAGCAGTGACAATGAGGACGGACTAGCGGGGGAGCAGTTCTTC.

The chain uses TRBV5-4 and TRBJ2-5; D remains unclear. The CDR3 extends over 12 amino acids. V shed 2 bases and J shed 2 bases, with 4 bases lying between them. Germline CDR1 is SGHNT and CDR2 is YYREEE (reference sequence). Here the CDR3 DNA reads TGTGCCAGCAGCTTCGGTCAAGAGACCCAGTACTTC. Protein: CASSFGQETQYF.

The chain couples TRBV18 to TRBJ2-7, with 7 bases matching TRBD1. This CDR3 contains 15 residues. CDR1 is KGHSH and CDR2 is LQKENI in the germline V gene. Trimming cost V 3 bases and J 2 bases; bases outside gene matches: 7. DNA for the CDR3: TGTGCCAGCTCACCCGTGGGGGACAGCACCTACGAGCAGTACTTC. Its protein product is CASSPVGDSTYEQYF.

The V gene is TRBV28, the J gene TRBJ2-1; possible D gene TRBD2, 5 bases. Germline V gene lookup returns CDR1 MDHEN and CDR2 SYDVKM. Trimming removed 3 bases from V and 5 bases from J, with 14 bases in between. This CDR3 is built from 15 residues. The DNA for the CDR3 is TGTGCCAGCAGTTTCATCCGGGAATGGAACAATGAGCAGTTCTTC. This translates into CASSFIREWNNEQFF.